This T cell receptor beta chain was captured by sequencing in a study of blood T cell repertoires in COVID-19. CDR1 and CDR2 (germline): DFQATT, SNEGSKA (reference sequence). Trimming removed 3 bases at V and 5 bases at J, with 6 bases between. There are 11 residues in the CDR3. Sequenced by immunoSEQ multiplex PCR; TCRdb stores in-frame clones only, minus some. The top ten clones hold around 2% of a sample with fewer than 200,000 clones, approximately 90% of them seen once. This clone was recorded once. The sequenced sample consisted of peripheral blood. The TCR comes from a man aged 50 to 60 who had recovered from COVID-19. V and J are TRBV20-1 and TRBJ2-3; D gene uncertain. The CDR3 is CSASYGDTQYF. CDR3 coding DNA: TGCAGTGCTAGTTACGGAGATACGCAGTATTTT.